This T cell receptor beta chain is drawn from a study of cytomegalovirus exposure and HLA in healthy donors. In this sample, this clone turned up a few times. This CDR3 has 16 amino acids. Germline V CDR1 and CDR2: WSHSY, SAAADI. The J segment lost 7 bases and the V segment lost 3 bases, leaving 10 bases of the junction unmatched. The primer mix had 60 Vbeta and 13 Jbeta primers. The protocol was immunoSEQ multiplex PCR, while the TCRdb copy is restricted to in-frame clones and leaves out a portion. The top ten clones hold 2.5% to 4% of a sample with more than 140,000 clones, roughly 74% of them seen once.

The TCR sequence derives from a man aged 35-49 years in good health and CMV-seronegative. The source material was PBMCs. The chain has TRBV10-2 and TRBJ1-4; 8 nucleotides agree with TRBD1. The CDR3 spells CASSEWPGQEGEKLFF. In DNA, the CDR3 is TGCGCCAGCAGTGAATGGCCGGGACAGGAGGGTGAAAAACTGTTTTTT.